A single sample is the source of the 6 T cell receptor beta chains below, sequenced in a study of breast tumors, draining lymph nodes, adjacent tissues. TCRdb re-derived calls from the multiplex PCR reads in MiXCR, one entry per CDR3 protein. Among approximately 230,000 distinct CDR3 sequences, roughly a third were seen once, and the ten largest hold over 3.5%. Breast cancer patients provided tissue from their axillary draining lymph nodes. Sequencing was done on a sample of axillary lymph node tissue. These receptors were collected from a female donor with breast cancer. Some clones in this sample may be carry-over from other donors' samples.

The gene calls are TRBV28 and TRBJ2-5; 16 nucleotides line up with TRBD2. The CDR3 extends over 16 amino acids. Germline V gives CDR1 MDHEN, CDR2 SYDVKM. The V gene end was trimmed by 5 bases and the J gene end by 10 bases; junction bases not matched to a gene: 10. CDR3 sequence (DNA): TGTGCCAGCAGTACCCCCGGGACTAGCGGGAGGGGAGACCAGTACTTC. Translated, it gives CASSTPGTSGRGDQYF.

This clonotype was counted at least ten times. One end of the junction does not line up with germline, which may come from a read error. J is TRBJ2-3 and V is TRBV7-7; 9 bases align to TRBD1. This CDR3 is built from 15 residues. Germline values: CDR1 SSHAT, CDR2 FNYEAQ (reference sequence). The CDR3 DNA reads as TGTGCTAGCAGCCCAGGGACAGGGAGAACAGATACGCAGTATTTT. Protein sequence: CASSPGTGRTDTQYF.

With respect to this clonotype: The CDR3 does not end in the conserved phenylalanine or tryptophan, so this is likely a read error. The chain has TRBV15 and TRBJ2-2; D is perhaps TRBD2 (6 bases). The V gene lost 0 bases and the J gene lost 13 bases, with 15 bases spanning the gap. This CDR3 has 14 residues. Per the germline V gene, CDR1 is LNHNV and CDR2 is YYDKDF (reference sequence). The CDR3 reads CATSRDVGGNRLFC. The CDR3 nucleotides are TGTGCCACCAGCAGAGATGTAGGAGGGAATAGGCTGTTTTGT.

This clonotype was counted ten times or more. The V and J genes are TRBV24-1 and TRBJ2-2; D is unclear. CDR3 size: 12 residues. Deletions cut 0 bases from V and 8 bases from J, with 3 bases between. Germline V gene lookup returns CDR1 KGHDR and CDR2 SFDVKD. CDR3 protein: CATSDLRGELFF. In nucleotides, the CDR3 is TGTGCCACCAGTGATTTGCGGGGGGAGCTGTTTTTT.

CDR3 amino acids: CASSALSSGSYNEQFF. The DNA of the CDR3 is TGTGCCAGCTCAGCCCTTTCTAGCGGCTCCTACAATGAGCAGTTCTTC. V usage is TRBV7-9 and J usage is TRBJ2-1; 7 bases line up with TRBD2. CDR1 is SEHNR, CDR2 FQNEAQ, per germline (reference sequence). After removal of 8 bases from V and 0 bases from J, the junction contained 10 bases not matched to a gene. The CDR3 consists of 16 residues.

The rearrangement uses TRBV15 and TRBJ2-1; 11 bases match TRBD2. V shed 0 bases and J 6 bases; nucleotides not matched to a gene: 4. Germline CDR1 reads LNHNV; CDR2 reads YYDKDF (reference sequence). CDR3 length: 16 amino acids. CDR3 in amino acids: CATSRDVAGGGNEQFF. CDR3 coding DNA: TGTGCCACCAGCAGAGATGTAGCGGGAGGGGGCAATGAGCAGTTCTTC.